This T cell receptor beta chain was identified during a study of shared clonotypes between healthy human individuals. Input per replicate PCR of unsorted PBMC was around 0.3 ug DNA, corresponding to roughly 28,000 T cell genomes. The data were produced by immunoSEQ multiplex PCR, yet TCRdb's version contains in-frame clones alone and is incomplete. The sample holds roughly 510,000 clones; 60% to 80% are singletons and the top ten take around 13%. CDR3 length: 15 amino acids. Trimming at V came to 1 base and at J to 7 bases, leaving 5 bases not matched to a gene. Germline loops: CDR1 LGHNA, CDR2 YSLEER. Tens of millions of PBMCs went into genomic DNA for unsorted samples.

The rearrangement uses TRBV4-3 and TRBJ2-7; 12 positions match TRBD2. The sequencing input was PBMCs. This TCR derives from a woman aged 40 to 50 in good health. Some clones in this sample may be carry-over from other donors' samples. CDR3 DNA: TGCGCCAGCAGCCAAGGGACTAGCGGGGCGTGGGAGCAGTACTTC. Protein: CASSQGTSGAWEQYF.